This TCR beta chain is drawn from a study of T cell changes during pregnancy in multiple sclerosis. The repertoire was sequenced with immunoSEQ multiplex PCR; TCRdb's copy has only in-frame clones and lacks some. The sample lists fewer than 85,000 clones; roughly 96% were seen once. The starting material was peripheral blood, obtained in the second trimester of pregnancy. This receptor was taken from a female donor with multiple sclerosis, enrolled in a pregnancy study.

CDR3 nucleotides: TGTGCCAGCAGCTTGGCAGGGGGCGGTGGAAACACCATATATTTT. Translating it yields CASSLAGGGGNTIYF. J is TRBJ1-3 and V is TRBV5-4; 8 nucleotides match TRBD1. The V gene's germline CDR1 is SGHNT and CDR2 YYREEE (reference sequence). J was trimmed by 3 bases and V by 0 bases; bases with no gene match: 2. This CDR3 region has 15 residues.